Listed here are 24 T cell receptor beta chains from one sample, sequenced in a study of T cells in Graves' hyperthyroidism and ophthalmopathy. RNA transcripts were the template for amplifying TCR beta CDR3 regions. First-round RT-PCR targeting the TCR CDR3 was performed with the HTBI primer set. MiXCR, applied by TCRdb to the multiplex PCR reads, yields one record per CDR3 protein. The table lists hundreds of thousands of distinct CDR3 sequences, 46% of them singletons. The sample comprised peripheral blood or thyroid tissue (not recorded which). These receptors all stem from a woman between 18 and 29 years old with Graves' hyperthyroidism.

This clonotype showed up just a few times. V and J are TRBV7-7 and TRBJ2-7; 7 bases match TRBD2. V was clipped by 5 bases and J by 4 bases; unmatched bases: 11. Germline V lookup: CDR1 SSHAT, CDR2 FNYEAQ (reference sequence). This CDR3 has 15 residues. CDR3 loop: CASSLGLAADYEQYF. The DNA of the CDR3 is TGTGCCAGCAGCCTAGGGCTAGCGGCGGATTACGAGCAGTACTTC.

This clonotype was counted many times. The gene calls are TRBV7-3 and TRBJ1-1, with a possible D match to TRBD1 (5 bases). The V gene's germline CDR1 is SGHTA and CDR2 FQGTGA. The CDR3 is 14 amino acids. V lost 5 bases to trimming and J lost 1 base, with 11 bases between them. CDR3 nucleotides: TGTGCCAGCAGCACGACAGTCGAGAACACTGAAGCTTTCTTT. Translating gives CASSTTVENTEAFF.

This sequence joins TRBV15 and TRBJ2-5, with 7 bases lining up with TRBD2. Germline CDR1 and CDR2: LNHNV and YYDKDF (reference sequence). V was clipped by 3 bases and J by 7 bases; unmatched bases: 8. This CDR3 has 14 amino acids. The CDR3 protein is CATSRGEGSVTQYF. The CDR3 nucleotides read TGTGCCACCAGCAGGGGGGAGGGATCGGTGACCCAGTACTTC. The variable domain in full, with the rest retrieved from reference TRBV15 and TRBJ2-5, is DAMVIQNPRYQVTQFGKPVTLSCSQTLNHNVMYWYQQKSSQAPKLLFHYYDKDFNNEADTPDNFQSRRPNTSFCFLDIRSPGLGDTAMYLCATSRGEGSVTQYFGPGTRLLVL.

This clonotype was observed at least ten times. This chain connects TRBV2 to TRBJ1-5; TRBD1 agrees at 9 bases. The CDR3 is made up of 14 amino acids. From germline, CDR1 is SNHLY and CDR2 FYNNEI. V was pared by 7 bases and J by 7 bases, with 8 bases of the junction left unmatched. DNA of the CDR3: TGTGCCAGCACATGGACAGGGGAGCAACAGCCCCAGCATTTT. Translated: CASTWTGEQQPQHF.

J is TRBJ1-5 and V is TRBV2; 7 bases line up with TRBD1. Germline V lookup: CDR1 SNHLY, CDR2 FYNNEI. After removal of 6 bases from V and 5 bases from J, the junction contained 10 bases not matched to a gene. The CDR3 totals 15 residues. In DNA, the CDR3 is TGTGCCAGCAGGGCCGGGACAGCCACATATCAGCCCCAGCATTTT. Translating it yields CASRAGTATYQPQHF. The entire variable domain, with the rest obtained from reference TRBV2 and TRBJ1-5, is as follows: EPEVTQTPSHQVTQMGQEVILRCVPISNHLYFYWYRQILGQKVEFLVSFYNNEISEKSEIFDDQFSVERPDGSNFTLKIRSTKLEDSAMYFCASRAGTATYQPQHFGDGTRLSIL.

The chain uses TRBV15 and TRBJ1-4; 9 bases align to TRBD1. CDR3 size: 14 residues. V shed 4 bases and J 6 bases; nucleotides not matched to a gene: 3. From germline, CDR1 is LNHNV and CDR2 YYDKDF (reference sequence). The CDR3 sequence is CATSTGQGDEKLFF. As DNA, the CDR3 is TGTGCCACCAGCACGGGACAGGGAGATGAAAAACTGTTTTTT.

This clonotype was detected only a few times. This rearrangement joins TRBV19 to TRBJ2-7, with TRBD2 matching 8 bases. Germline V gives CDR1 LNHDA, CDR2 SQIVND (reference sequence). J lost 5 bases, V lost 5 bases, and 11 bases had no gene match. The CDR3 has 15 amino acids. The CDR3 loop is CASSSLREGGDEQYF. The CDR3 DNA reads TGTGCCAGTAGTTCCCTACGGGAGGGTGGGGACGAGCAGTACTTC. The whole variable domain, filled in from reference TRBV19 and TRBJ2-7, reads DGGITQSPKYLFRKEGQNVTLSCEQNLNHDAMYWYRQDPGQGLRLIYYSQIVNDFQKGDIAEGYSVSREKKESFPLTVTSAQKNPTAFYLCASSSLREGGDEQYFGPGTRLTVT.

For this clonotype: The DNA is omitted, as the CDR3 cannot be located on it reliably, and the CDR3 follows TCRdb's listing. The chain couples TRBV24-1 to TRBJ2-5; the table gives TRBD1 as D, unverified against the DNA. Counting both end residues, the CDR3 totals 18 amino acids. CDR1 is KGHDR and CDR2 is SFDVKD in the germline V gene. The CDR3: CATSLGPGELFFGETQYF.

This clonotype has at least ten counts. This chain links TRBV29-1 with TRBJ1-1; no definite D call. Trimming left V 4 bases short and J 2 bases short, with 8 bases between. The CDR3 totals 12 residues. CDR1 is SQVTM and CDR2 is ANQGSEA in the germline V gene. CDR3 amino acids: CSVGGYNTEAFF. Written as DNA, the CDR3 is TGCAGCGTTGGCGGATACAACACTGAAGCTTTCTTT.

Worth noting for this clonotype: The CDR3 end shows no conserved phenylalanine or tryptophan, and so a read error is likely. The DNA of the CDR3 is TGCAGCGTTACAAACACCGGGGAGCTGTTTAGT. This codes for CSVTNTGELFS. The chain joins TRBV29-1 to TRBJ2-2; D unclear. The germline gives CDR1 SQVTM, CDR2 ANQGSEA. With 5 bases removed from V and 2 bases from J, the gap between germline ends came to 3 bases. The CDR3 runs 11 residues.

The V gene is TRBV24-1, the J gene TRBJ1-4; D perhaps matches TRBD1 (6 bases). Germline V gene lookup returns CDR1 KGHDR and CDR2 SFDVKD. V was cut by 1 base and J by 8 bases, with 16 bases left in between. The CDR3 has 16 residues. CDR3: CATSDFAAGAREKLFF. CDR3 nucleotides: TGTGCCACCAGTGATTTTGCAGCGGGGGCTCGAGAAAAACTGTTTTTT.

This clonotype was found many times. V gene TRBV10-3 combines with J gene TRBJ2-7, with 8 bases lining up with TRBD2. The V gene's germline CDR1 is ENHRY and CDR2 SYGVKD. This CDR3 comprises 13 residues. V gave up 5 bases and J gave up 5 bases; unmatched junction bases: 5. The CDR3 sequence: CAISPRGGNEQYF. The CDR3 DNA sequence: TGTGCCATCAGTCCACGGGGGGGGAACGAGCAGTACTTC.

The chain has TRBV2 and TRBJ1-1; TRBD1 is a possible D gene (5 bases). V was pared by 5 bases and J by 1 base, with 14 bases between. Germline loops: CDR1 SNHLY, CDR2 FYNNEI. The CDR3 sequence is 15 residues long. CDR3 coding DNA: TGTGCCAGCAGTTACTCCCCAGGGACGAACACTGAAGCTTTCTTT. Its protein is CASSYSPGTNTEAFF.

The chain couples TRBV20-1 to TRBJ2-5; D perhaps matches TRBD2 (6 bases). The CDR3 contains 16 residues. Germline V gene lookup returns CDR1 DFQATT and CDR2 SNEGSKA (reference sequence). Trimming removed 3 bases at V and 0 bases at J, with 17 bases between. The CDR3 loop is CSARALSGLYQETQYF. CDR3 DNA: TGCAGTGCTAGGGCGCTTAGCGGTCTATACCAAGAGACCCAGTACTTC.

This clonotype was recorded once. Since no conserved phenylalanine or tryptophan closes the CDR3, a read error is the likely cause. The DNA is left out, because the CDR3 cannot be placed on it with certainty; the CDR3 is given as TCRdb lists it. This chain links TRBV7-3 with TRBJ2-6. From its first to its last residue, the CDR3 has 8 amino acids. Germline V gives CDR1 SGHTA, CDR2 FQGTGA. The CDR3 here is CASSTGTS.

This clonotype showed up many times. V usage is TRBV5-1 and J usage is TRBJ1-1; no firm D call. V shed 0 bases and J shed 3 bases, with 6 bases lying between them. The CDR3 spans 13 residues. The germline gives CDR1 SGHRS, CDR2 YFSETQ. CDR3 amino acids: CASSLDGYTEAFF. The CDR3 nucleotides are TGCGCCAGCAGCTTGGACGGCTACACTGAAGCTTTCTTT. Together with reference TRBV5-1 and TRBJ1-1, the CDR3 gives the full variable domain: KAGVTQTPRYLIKTRGQQVTLSCSPISGHRSVSWYQQTPGQGLQFLFEYFSETQRNKGNFPGRFSGRQFSNSRSEMNVSTLELGDSALYLCASSLDGYTEAFFGQGTRLTVV.

This clonotype was seen only a few times. This CDR3 reads CASSDSYTRYADTQYF. The CDR3, as DNA: TGTGCCAGCAGTGACAGCTATACTAGGTACGCAGATACGCAGTATTTT. The rearrangement uses TRBV6-6 and TRBJ2-3; D could derive from TRBD1 or TRBD2 (5 bases each). Trimming left V 5 bases short and J 4 bases short, with 19 bases between. Germline V gives CDR1 MNHNY, CDR2 SVGAGI (reference sequence). The CDR3 length is 16 residues.

The rearrangement uses TRBV7-9 and TRBJ1-2; 8 bases match TRBD1. Germline V gene data show CDR1 as SEHNR and CDR2 as FQNEAQ (reference sequence). V was pared by 5 bases and J by 11 bases, with 7 bases of the junction left unmatched. The CDR3 has 12 residues. In DNA, the CDR3 is TGTGCCAGCAGCACCGGGACAGGTTCTTACACCTTC. Its protein is CASSTGTGSYTF. The whole variable domain, remainder taken from reference TRBV7-9 and TRBJ1-2, is DTGVSQNPRHKITKRGQNVTFRCDPISEHNRLYWYRQTLGQGPEFLTYFQNEAQLEKSRLLSDRFSAERPKGSFSTLEIQRTEQGDSAMYLCASSTGTGSYTFGSGTRLTVV.

As for this clonotype: A much larger clone differs from this one at a single base, so this may be a read error. The V call is TRBV7-8, the J call TRBJ1-2; no definite D call. The CDR3 sequence is 14 residues long. Germline values: CDR1 SGHVS, CDR2 FQNEAQ. CDR3: CASSLGALSYGHTF. In DNA, the CDR3 is TGTGCCAGCAGCTTAGGTGCGCTAAGCTATGGCCACACCTTC.

The chain combines TRBV2 with TRBJ1-1; D might be TRBD1 (5 bases). This CDR3 region has 15 residues. V lost 5 bases and J lost 0, with 13 bases in between. Germline CDR1 is SNHLY and CDR2 is FYNNEI. The CDR3 is CASSLFAGMNTEAFF. CDR3 nucleotides: TGTGCCAGCAGTTTATTTGCAGGGATGAACACTGAAGCTTTCTTT.

The chain is built from TRBV29-1 and TRBJ1-4; D gene uncertain. This CDR3 is built from 15 residues. CDR1 SQVTM and CDR2 ANQGSEA come from the germline V gene. V lost 5 bases and J 2 bases, leaving 15 bases between the germline ends. The DNA of the CDR3 is TGCAGCGTTTGGAGTGGGAAGGAGACTAATGAAAAACTGTTTTTT. It yields the protein CSVWSGKETNEKLFF.

This clonotype was seen a handful of times. A much larger clone lies one base from this, so it may be a read error. V gene TRBV20-1 combines with J gene TRBJ1-1; D remains ambiguous. V was trimmed by 1 base and J by 1 base, leaving 4 bases between them. The CDR3 is made up of 12 amino acids. Looked up from germline, CDR1 is DFQATT and CDR2 is SNEGSKA (reference sequence). CDR3 DNA sequence: TGCAGTGCTAGAGGGAGGAACACTGAAGCTTTCTTT. Residues: CSARGRNTEAFF.

In the case of this clonotype: A much larger clone differs by one base, so this may be a read error. V gene TRBV29-1 combines with J gene TRBJ2-5; 9 nucleotides line up with TRBD1. Germline CDR1 reads SQVTM; CDR2 reads ANQGSEA. Trimming took 8 bases from V and 3 from J; bases not matched to a gene: 7. The length of the CDR3 is 13 residues. This CDR3 reads CSMRTGDKETQYF. The CDR3 DNA sequence: TGCAGCATGAGGACAGGGGATAAAGAGACCCAGTACTTC.

As to this clonotype: This may stem from a read error, because a much larger clone lies one nucleotide away. The V call is TRBV29-1, the J call TRBJ2-7, with D possibly matching TRBD1 (5 bases). This CDR3 contains 12 residues. From germline, CDR1 is SQVTM and CDR2 ANQGSEA. The V end was cut by 5 bases, the J end by 4 bases, with 12 bases between. The chain's CDR3 is CSVHAGSYEQYF. The DNA for the CDR3 is TGCAGCGTTCACGCAGGGTCTTACGAGCAGTACTTC.